Sequencing of this TCR beta chain was carried out in a study of T cell responses to AZD1222 COVID-19 vaccine. With regard to this clone: Its antigen is unidentified.

Data came from immunoSEQ multiplex PCR; TCRdb stores just in-frame clones and leaves some out. Of about 120,000 clones detected, approximately 90% appear once; the ten largest clones hold approximately 2.4%. CDR3 length equals 12 residues. V was cut by 4 bases and J by 7 bases, with 11 bases left in between. Germline lookup yields CDR1 LGHDT and CDR2 YNNKEL (reference sequence). Study conclusions and caveats: Researchers took repertoire samples only after the peak T cell response had come.

The V call is TRBV3-1 (or the pseudogene TRBV3-2), the J call TRBJ2-7; D call uncertain. The specimen was peripheral blood, collected on day 0 of AZD1222 vaccination. The clonotype was recovered from an adult in good health. DNA of the CDR3: TGTGCCAGCAGCCTGGTCTCCGGGGAGCAGTACTTC. This sequence encodes CASSLVSGEQYF.